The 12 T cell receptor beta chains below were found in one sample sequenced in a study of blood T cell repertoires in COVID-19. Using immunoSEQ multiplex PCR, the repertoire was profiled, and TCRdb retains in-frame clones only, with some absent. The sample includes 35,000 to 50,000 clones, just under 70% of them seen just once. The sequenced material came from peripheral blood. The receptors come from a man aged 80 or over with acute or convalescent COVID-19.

In DNA, the CDR3 is TGTGCACAAATTGGGCGAATGAACACTGAAGCTTTCTTT. Translation: CAQIGRMNTEAFF. V gene TRBV2 combines with J gene TRBJ1-1; D not certain. This CDR3 is 13 amino acids long. Per the germline V gene, CDR1 is SNHLY and CDR2 is FYNNEI.

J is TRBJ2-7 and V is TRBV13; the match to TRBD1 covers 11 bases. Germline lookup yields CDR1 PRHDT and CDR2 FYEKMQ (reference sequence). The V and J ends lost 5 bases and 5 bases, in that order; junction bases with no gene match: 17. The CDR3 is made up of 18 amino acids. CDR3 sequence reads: CASSGPGQGGLRGDEQYF. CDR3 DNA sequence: TGTGCCAGCAGCGGCCCGGGACAGGGGGGCCTCCGAGGGGACGAGCAGTACTTC.

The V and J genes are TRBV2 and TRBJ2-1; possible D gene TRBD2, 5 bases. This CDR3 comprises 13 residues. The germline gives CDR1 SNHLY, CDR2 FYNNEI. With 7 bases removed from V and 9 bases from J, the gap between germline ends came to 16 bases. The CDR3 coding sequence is TGTGCCAGCACCCGTCTGCAACGGGGTGAGCAGTTCTTC. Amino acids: CASTRLQRGEQFF.

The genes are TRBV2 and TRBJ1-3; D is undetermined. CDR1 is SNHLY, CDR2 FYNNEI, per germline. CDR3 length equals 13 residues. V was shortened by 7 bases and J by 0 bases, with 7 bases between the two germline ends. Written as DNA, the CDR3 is TGTGCCAGCACTCGGGACTCTGGAAACACCATATATTTT. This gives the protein CASTRDSGNTIYF.

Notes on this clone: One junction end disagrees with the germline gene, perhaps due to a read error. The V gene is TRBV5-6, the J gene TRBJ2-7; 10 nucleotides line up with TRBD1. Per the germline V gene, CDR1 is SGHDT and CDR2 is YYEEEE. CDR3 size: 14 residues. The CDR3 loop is CASSFRQGAYGQYF. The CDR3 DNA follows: TGTGCCAGCAGCTTCCGACAGGGGGCCTACGGGCAGTACTTC.

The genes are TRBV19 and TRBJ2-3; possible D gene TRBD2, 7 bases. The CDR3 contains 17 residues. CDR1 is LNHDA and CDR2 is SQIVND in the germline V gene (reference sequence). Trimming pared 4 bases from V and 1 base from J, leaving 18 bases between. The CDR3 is CASSRGGPGVGTDTQYF. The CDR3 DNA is TGTGCCAGTAGTAGGGGGGGCCCGGGGGTCGGCACAGATACGCAGTATTTT.

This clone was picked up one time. CDR3 residues: CASSDSPSSQNEQFF. In nucleotides, the CDR3 is TGTGCCAGCAGTGACTCGCCAAGTTCCCAGAATGAGCAGTTCTTC. This chain uses TRBV6-4 with TRBJ2-1; D ambiguous. Trimming shortened V by 0 bases and J by 7 bases, and 13 bases separated the two germline ends. This CDR3 has 15 amino acids. Germline V gene sequence: CDR1 MRHNA, CDR2 SNTAGT.

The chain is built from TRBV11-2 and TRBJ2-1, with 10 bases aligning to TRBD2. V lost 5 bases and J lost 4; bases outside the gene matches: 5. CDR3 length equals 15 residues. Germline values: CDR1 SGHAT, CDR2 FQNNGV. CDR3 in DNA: TGTGCCAGCAGCCTGGGACTAGCGACTTACAATGAGCAGTTCTTC. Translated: CASSLGLATYNEQFF.

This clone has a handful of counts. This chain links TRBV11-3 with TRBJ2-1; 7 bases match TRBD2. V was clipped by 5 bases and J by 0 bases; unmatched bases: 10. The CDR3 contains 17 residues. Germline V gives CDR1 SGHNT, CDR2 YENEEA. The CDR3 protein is CASSVFSGPSSYNEQFF. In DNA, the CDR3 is TGTGCCAGCAGCGTCTTTAGCGGGCCAAGCTCCTACAATGAGCAGTTCTTC. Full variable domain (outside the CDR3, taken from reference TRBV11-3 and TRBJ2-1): EAGVVQSPRYKIIEKKQPVAFWCNPISGHNTLYWYLQNLGQGPELLIRYENEEAVDDSQLPKDRFSAERLKGVDSTLKIQPAELGDSAVYLCASSVFSGPSSYNEQFFGPGTRLTVL.

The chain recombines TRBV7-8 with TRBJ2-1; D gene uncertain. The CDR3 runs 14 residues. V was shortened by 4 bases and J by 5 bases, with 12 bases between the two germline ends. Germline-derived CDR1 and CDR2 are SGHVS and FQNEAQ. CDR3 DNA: TGTGCCAGCAGCTCTAACCTAGAAAACAATGAGCAGTTCTTC. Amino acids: CASSSNLENNEQFF.

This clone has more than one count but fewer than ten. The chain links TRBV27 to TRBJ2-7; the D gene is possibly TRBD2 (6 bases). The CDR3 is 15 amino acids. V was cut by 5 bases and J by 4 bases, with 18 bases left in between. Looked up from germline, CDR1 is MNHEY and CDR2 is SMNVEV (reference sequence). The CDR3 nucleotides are TGTGCCAGCAGTACCGGGACCCTTCGGGGGTACGAGCAGTACTTC. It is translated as CASSTGTLRGYEQYF.

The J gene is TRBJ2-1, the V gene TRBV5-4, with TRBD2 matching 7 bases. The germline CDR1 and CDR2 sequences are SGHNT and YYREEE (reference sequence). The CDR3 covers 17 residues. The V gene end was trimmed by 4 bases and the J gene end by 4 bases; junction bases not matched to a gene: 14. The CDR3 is CASSPGVGLAAYNEQFF. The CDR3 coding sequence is TGTGCCAGCAGCCCCGGTGTAGGGCTAGCGGCTTACAATGAGCAGTTCTTC. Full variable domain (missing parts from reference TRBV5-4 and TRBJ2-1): ETGVTQSPTHLIKTRGQQVTLRCSSQSGHNTVSWYQQALGQGPQFIFQYYREEENGRGNFPPRFSGLQFPNYSSELNVNALELDDSALYLCASSPGVGLAAYNEQFFGPGTRLTVL.